The entry below gives a single TCR beta chain sequence along with its context. Vbeta (60) and Jbeta (13) primers were used in the PCR. Assay used: immunoSEQ multiplex PCR; TCRdb lists only in-frame clones, some missing. The table lists around 150,000 clones, about 80% of them singletons. This CDR3 comprises 14 residues. V was pared by 2 bases and J by 1 base, with 9 bases between. Germline CDR1 reads SGDLS; CDR2 reads YYNGEE. This entry comes from a study of cytomegalovirus exposure and HLA in healthy donors. The chain couples TRBV9 to TRBJ1-1, with a possible D match to TRBD1 (6 bases). Sequencing input: PBMCs. The clonotype comes from a female donor in good health and CMV-seronegative. The CDR3 region has the DNA TGTGCCAGCAGCGTCATGGGACAGAACACTGAAGCTTTCTTT. Amino acid sequence: CASSVMGQNTEAFF.